This entry describes one TCR beta chain. Generated by immunoSEQ multiplex PCR, the TCRdb table keeps only in-frame clones and is missing some. The sample carries some 70,000 clones, over 75% recorded once. This specimen belongs to a study of T cell changes during pregnancy in multiple sclerosis. V trimming: 3 bases; J trimming: 0 bases; junction bases outside the gene matches: 9. CDR3 length equals 18 residues. CDR1 and CDR2 from the germline V gene are KGHSH and LQKENI. This chain links TRBV18 with TRBJ2-4; 9 bases agree with TRBD2. The receptor was derived from a female donor with multiple sclerosis, enrolled in a pregnancy study. This specimen was peripheral blood, taken in the third trimester of pregnancy. For the CDR3, the DNA is TGTGCCAGCTCACCTAGCGGGGGTCCTTCACTAGCCAAAAACATTCAGTACTTC. Its translation is CASSPSGGPSLAKNIQYF.